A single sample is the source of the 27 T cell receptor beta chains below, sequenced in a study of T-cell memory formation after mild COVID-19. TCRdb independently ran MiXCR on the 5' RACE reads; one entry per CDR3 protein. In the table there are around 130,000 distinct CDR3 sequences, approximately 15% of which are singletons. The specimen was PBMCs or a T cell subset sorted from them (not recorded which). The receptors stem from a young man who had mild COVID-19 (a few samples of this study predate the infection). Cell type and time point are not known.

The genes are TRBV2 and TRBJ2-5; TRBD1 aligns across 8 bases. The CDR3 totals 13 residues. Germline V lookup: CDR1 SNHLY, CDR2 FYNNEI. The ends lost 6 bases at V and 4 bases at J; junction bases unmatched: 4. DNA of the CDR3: TGTGCCAGCAGGACGACAGGGGCAGAGACCCAGTACTTC. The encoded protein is CASRTTGAETQYF.

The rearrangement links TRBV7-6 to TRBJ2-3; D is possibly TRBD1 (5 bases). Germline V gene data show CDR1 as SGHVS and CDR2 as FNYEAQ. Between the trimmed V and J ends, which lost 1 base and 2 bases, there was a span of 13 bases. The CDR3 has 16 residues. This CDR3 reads CASSLEVGHYTDTQYF. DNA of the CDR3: TGTGCCAGCAGCTTAGAAGTTGGACACTACACAGATACGCAGTATTTT.

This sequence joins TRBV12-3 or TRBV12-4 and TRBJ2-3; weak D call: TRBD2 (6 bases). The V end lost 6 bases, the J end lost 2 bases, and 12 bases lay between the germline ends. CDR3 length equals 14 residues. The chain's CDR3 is CASRVQRATDTQYF. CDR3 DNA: TGTGCCAGCAGGGTCCAGCGGGCCACAGATACGCAGTATTTT.

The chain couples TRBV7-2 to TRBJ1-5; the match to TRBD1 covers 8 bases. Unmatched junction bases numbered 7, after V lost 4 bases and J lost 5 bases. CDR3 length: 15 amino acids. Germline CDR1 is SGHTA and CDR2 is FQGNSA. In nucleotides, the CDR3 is TGTGCCAGCAGCTCCCTGACAGGGGCCTATCAGCCCCAGCATTTT. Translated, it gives CASSSLTGAYQPQHF.

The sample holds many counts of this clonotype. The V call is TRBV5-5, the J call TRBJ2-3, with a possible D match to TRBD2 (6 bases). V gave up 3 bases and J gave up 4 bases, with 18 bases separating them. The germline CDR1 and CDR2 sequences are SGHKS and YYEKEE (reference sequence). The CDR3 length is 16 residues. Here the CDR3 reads CASSWRGLAWSDTQYF. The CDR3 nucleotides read TGTGCCAGCAGCTGGAGGGGCCTAGCGTGGTCAGATACGCAGTATTTT.

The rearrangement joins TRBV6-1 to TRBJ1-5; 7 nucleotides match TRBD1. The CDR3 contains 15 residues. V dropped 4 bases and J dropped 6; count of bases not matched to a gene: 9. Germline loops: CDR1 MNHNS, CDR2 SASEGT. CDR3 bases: TGTGCCAGCAGTGGGCCGGGACAGCAGGGTCAGCCCCAGCATTTT. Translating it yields CASSGPGQQGQPQHF.

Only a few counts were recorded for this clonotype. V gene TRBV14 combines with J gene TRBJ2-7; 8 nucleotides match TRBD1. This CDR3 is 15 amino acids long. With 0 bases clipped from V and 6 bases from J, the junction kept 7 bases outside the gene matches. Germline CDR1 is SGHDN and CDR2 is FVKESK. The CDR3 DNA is TGTGCCAGCAGCCAAGATCAGGGCAGGGGGCGCGAGCAGTACTTC. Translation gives CASSQDQGRGREQYF.

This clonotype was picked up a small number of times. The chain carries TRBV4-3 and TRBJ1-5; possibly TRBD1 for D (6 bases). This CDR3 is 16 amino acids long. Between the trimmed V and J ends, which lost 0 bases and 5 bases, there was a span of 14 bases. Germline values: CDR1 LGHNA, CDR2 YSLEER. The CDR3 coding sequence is TGCGCCAGCAGCCAAGATCATGGGGGCGGGTATCAGCCCCAGCATTTT. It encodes CASSQDHGGGYQPQHF.

This chain's CDR3 is CASSTSRGQANTGELFF. The DNA of the CDR3 is TGTGCCAGTAGTACATCAAGGGGACAAGCGAACACCGGGGAGCTGTTTTTT. V and J are TRBV19 and TRBJ2-2, with D maybe TRBD1 (6 bases). The germline V and J ends were trimmed by 4 bases and 0 bases, with 15 bases remaining between them. Germline V gene data show CDR1 as LNHDA and CDR2 as SQIVND (reference sequence). There are 17 residues in the CDR3.

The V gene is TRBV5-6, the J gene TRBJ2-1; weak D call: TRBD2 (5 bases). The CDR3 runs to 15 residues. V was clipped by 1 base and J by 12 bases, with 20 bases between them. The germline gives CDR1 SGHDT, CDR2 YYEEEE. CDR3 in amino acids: CASSLWGVSLGGQFF. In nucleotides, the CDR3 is TGTGCCAGCAGCTTGTGGGGAGTCTCCCTGGGCGGGCAGTTCTTC.

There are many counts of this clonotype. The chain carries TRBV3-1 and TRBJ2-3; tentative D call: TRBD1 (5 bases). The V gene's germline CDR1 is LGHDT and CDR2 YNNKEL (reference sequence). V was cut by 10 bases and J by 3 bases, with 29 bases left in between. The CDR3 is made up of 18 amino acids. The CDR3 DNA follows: TGTGCCACCTCCGGGCCGATCCGCAGGGATATAGGAACAGATACGCAGTATTTT. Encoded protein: CATSGPIRRDIGTDTQYF.

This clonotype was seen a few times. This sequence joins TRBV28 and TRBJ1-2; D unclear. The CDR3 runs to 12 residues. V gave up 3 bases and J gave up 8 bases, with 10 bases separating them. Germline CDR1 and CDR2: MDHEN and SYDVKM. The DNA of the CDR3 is TGTGCCAGCAGTTTGCACGGGAGCGGCTACACCTTC. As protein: CASSLHGSGYTF.

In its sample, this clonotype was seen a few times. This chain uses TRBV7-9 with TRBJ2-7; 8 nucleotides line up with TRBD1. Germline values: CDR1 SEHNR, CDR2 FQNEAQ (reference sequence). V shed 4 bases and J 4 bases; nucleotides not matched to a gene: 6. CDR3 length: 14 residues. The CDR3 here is CASSYGQGGYEQYF. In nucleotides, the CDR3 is TGTGCCAGCAGCTATGGACAGGGTGGTTACGAGCAGTACTTC.

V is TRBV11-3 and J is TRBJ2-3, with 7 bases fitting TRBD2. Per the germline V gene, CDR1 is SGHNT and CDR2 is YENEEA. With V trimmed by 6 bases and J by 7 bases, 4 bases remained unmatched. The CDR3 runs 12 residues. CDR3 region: CASSTSAYTQYF. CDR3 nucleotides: TGTGCCAGCAGTACTAGCGCATATACGCAGTATTTT.

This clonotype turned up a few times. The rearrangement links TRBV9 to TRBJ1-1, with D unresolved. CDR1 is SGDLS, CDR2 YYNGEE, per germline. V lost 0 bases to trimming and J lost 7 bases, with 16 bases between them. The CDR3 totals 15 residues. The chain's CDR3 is CASSVGEGLFFEAFF. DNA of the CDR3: TGTGCCAGCAGCGTAGGAGAGGGTTTGTTCTTTGAAGCTTTCTTT.

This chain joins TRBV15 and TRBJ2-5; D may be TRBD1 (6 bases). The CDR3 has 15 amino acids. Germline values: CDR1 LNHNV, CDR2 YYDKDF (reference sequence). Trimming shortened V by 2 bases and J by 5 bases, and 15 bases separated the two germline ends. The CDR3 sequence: CATSRTGGAGETQYF. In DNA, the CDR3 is TGTGCCACCAGCAGAACTGGGGGCGCGGGTGAGACCCAGTACTTC.

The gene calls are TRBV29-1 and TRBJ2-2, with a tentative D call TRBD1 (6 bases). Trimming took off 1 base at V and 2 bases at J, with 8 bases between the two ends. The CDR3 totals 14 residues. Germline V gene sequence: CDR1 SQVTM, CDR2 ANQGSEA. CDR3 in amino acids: CSVEGRGNTGELFF. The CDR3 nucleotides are TGCAGCGTTGAAGGCAGGGGAAACACCGGGGAGCTGTTTTTT.

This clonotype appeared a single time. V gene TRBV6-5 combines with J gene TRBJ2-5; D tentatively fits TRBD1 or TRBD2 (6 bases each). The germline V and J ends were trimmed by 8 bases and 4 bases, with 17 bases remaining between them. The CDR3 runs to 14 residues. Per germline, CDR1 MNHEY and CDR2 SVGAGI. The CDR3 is CASRGLGGGETQYF. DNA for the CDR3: TGTGCCAGCCGCGGGCTAGGGGGAGGAGAGACCCAGTACTTC.

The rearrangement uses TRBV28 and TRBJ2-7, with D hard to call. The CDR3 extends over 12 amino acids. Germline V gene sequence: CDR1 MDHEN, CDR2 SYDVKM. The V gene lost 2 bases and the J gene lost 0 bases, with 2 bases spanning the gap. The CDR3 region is CASSLSSYEQYV. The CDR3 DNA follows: TGTGCCAGCAGTTTAAGCTCCTACGAGCAGTACGTC.

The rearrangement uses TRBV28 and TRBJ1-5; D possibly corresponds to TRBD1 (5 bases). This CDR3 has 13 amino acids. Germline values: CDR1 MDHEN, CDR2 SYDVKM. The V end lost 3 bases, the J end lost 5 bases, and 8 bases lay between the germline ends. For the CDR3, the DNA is TGTGCCAGCAGTTTGGCAGGGCATCAGCCCCAGCATTTT. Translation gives CASSLAGHQPQHF. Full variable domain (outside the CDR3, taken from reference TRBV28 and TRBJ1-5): DVKVTQSSRYLVKRTGEKVFLECVQDMDHENMFWYRQDPGLGLRLIYFSYDVKMKEKGDIPEGYSVSREKKERFSLILESASTNQTSMYLCASSLAGHQPQHFGDGTRLSIL.

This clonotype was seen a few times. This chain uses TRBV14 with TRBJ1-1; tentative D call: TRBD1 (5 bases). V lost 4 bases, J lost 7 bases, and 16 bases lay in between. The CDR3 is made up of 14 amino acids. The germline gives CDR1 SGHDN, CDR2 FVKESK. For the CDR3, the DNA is TGTGCCAGCAGCCTGGAATCTGGTAGGGGTGAAGCTTTCTTT. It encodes CASSLESGRGEAFF.

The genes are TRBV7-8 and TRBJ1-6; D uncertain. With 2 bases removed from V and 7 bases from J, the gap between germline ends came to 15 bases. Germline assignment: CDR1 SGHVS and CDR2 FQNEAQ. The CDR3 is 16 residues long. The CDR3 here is CASSLQQVPGNSPLHF. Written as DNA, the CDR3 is TGTGCCAGCAGCTTACAGCAGGTACCAGGAAATTCACCCCTCCACTTT.

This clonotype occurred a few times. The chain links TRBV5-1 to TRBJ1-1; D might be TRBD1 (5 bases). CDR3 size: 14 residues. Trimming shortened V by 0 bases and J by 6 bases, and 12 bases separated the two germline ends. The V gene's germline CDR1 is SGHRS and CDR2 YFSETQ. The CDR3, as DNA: TGCGCCAGCAGCTTGGACGAGGGGAGCTCTGAAGCTTTCTTT. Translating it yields CASSLDEGSSEAFF.

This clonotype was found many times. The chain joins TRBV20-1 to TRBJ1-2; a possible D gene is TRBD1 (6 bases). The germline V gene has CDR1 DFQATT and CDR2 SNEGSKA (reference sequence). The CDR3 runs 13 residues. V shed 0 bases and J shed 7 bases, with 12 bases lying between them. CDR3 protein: CSARDGTSGGYTF. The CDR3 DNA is TGCAGTGCTAGAGATGGGACATCGGGTGGCTACACCTTC.

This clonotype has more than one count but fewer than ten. The CDR3 region is CASSEYGQGLAEYTQYF. DNA for the CDR3: TGTGCCAGCAGTGAATACGGACAGGGGCTTGCGGAATATACGCAGTATTTT. V and J are TRBV25-1 and TRBJ2-3; TRBD1 matches 9 bases. From germline, CDR1 is MGHDK and CDR2 SYGVNS. This CDR3 is 17 amino acids long. Losses at the gene ends were 0 bases for V and 7 bases for J; bases not matched to a gene: 11.

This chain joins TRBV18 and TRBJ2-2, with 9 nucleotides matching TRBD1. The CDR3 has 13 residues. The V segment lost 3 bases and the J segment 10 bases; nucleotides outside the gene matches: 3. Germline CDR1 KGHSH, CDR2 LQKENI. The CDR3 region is CASSPDRGTELFF. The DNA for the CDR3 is TGTGCCAGCTCACCGGACAGGGGAACGGAGCTGTTTTTT.

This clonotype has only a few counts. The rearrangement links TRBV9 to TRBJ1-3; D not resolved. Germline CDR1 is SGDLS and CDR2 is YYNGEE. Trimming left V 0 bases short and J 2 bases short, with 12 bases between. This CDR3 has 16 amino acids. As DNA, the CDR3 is TGTGCCAGCAGCGTAGTACCGGGTAACCCTGGAAACACCATATATTTT. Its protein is CASSVVPGNPGNTIYF.